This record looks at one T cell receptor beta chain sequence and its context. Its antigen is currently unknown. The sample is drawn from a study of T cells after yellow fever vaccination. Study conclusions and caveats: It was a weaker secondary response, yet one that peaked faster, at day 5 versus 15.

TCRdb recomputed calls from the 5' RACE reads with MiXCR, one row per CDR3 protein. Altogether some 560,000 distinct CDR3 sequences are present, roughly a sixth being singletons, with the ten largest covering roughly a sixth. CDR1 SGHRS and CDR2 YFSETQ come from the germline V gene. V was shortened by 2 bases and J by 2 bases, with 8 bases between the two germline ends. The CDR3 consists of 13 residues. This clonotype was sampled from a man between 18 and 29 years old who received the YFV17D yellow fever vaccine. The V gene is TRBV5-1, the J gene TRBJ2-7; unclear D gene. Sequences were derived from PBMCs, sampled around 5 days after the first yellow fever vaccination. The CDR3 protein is CASSFEQPYEQYF. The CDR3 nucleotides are TGCGCCAGCAGCTTTGAACAGCCCTACGAGCAGTACTTC.